Below are 23 T cell receptor beta chains sequenced from a single sample in a study of blood T cell repertoires in COVID-19. Assay used: immunoSEQ multiplex PCR; TCRdb lists only in-frame clones, some missing. The sample lists 100,000 to 150,000 clones, roughly 90% occurring once. The source material was peripheral blood. The origin of the receptors is a man aged 70-80 years with active COVID-19.

The rearrangement joins TRBV24-1 to TRBJ2-5, with TRBD1 matching 8 bases. This CDR3 region has 15 residues. V was pared by 3 bases and J by 5 bases, with 7 bases of the junction left unmatched. Germline CDR1 is KGHDR and CDR2 is SFDVKD. The CDR3 here is CATSDDRGRDETQYF. CDR3 coding DNA: TGTGCCACCAGTGATGACAGGGGCAGGGACGAGACCCAGTACTTC.

This clone was recorded many times. V gene TRBV19 combines with J gene TRBJ2-7; perhaps TRBD2 as D (6 bases). With 9 bases removed from V and 0 bases from J, the gap between germline ends came to 15 bases. The CDR3 contains 14 residues. Germline CDR1 LNHDA, CDR2 SQIVND (reference sequence). The DNA for the CDR3 is TGTGCCAGCAAGAATTCGGGGGTCTCCTACGAGCAGTACTTC. It is translated as CASKNSGVSYEQYF. Based on the CDR3 plus reference TRBV19 and TRBJ2-7, the full variable domain is DGGITQSPKYLFRKEGQNVTLSCEQNLNHDAMYWYRQDPGQGLRLIYYSQIVNDFQKGDIAEGYSVSREKKESFPLTVTSAQKNPTAFYLCASKNSGVSYEQYFGPGTRLTVT.

The chain couples TRBV28 to TRBJ1-2, with D unresolved. This CDR3 contains 13 residues. Germline lookup yields CDR1 MDHEN and CDR2 SYDVKM. Trimming stripped 5 bases from V and 6 bases from J, with 13 bases between. The chain's CDR3 is CASSPLRGDGYTF. Here the CDR3 DNA reads TGTGCCAGCAGTCCCCTCCGGGGAGATGGCTACACCTTC.

The V gene is TRBV6-2 or TRBV6-3, the J gene TRBJ2-5; 9 bases align to TRBD1. This CDR3 contains 16 residues. Germline CDR1 MNHEY, CDR2 SVGEGT. With 2 bases clipped from V and 1 base from J, the junction kept 5 bases outside the gene matches. The CDR3 loop reads CASSYGGTGSQETQYF. The DNA for the CDR3 is TGTGCCAGCAGTTACGGCGGGACAGGGAGCCAAGAGACCCAGTACTTC.

The chain carries TRBV3-1 (or the pseudogene TRBV3-2) and TRBJ1-1; D is uncertain. V was trimmed by 2 bases and J by 10 bases, leaving 11 bases between them. CDR3 length: 12 residues. CDR1 LGHDT and CDR2 YNNKEL come from the germline V gene (reference sequence). In nucleotides, the CDR3 is TGTGCCAGCAGCCAAAGCGGGGTCGGAGCTTTCTTT. Protein product: CASSQSGVGAFF.

Here the CDR3 DNA reads TGTGCCAGCAGCTTAGATCCGACAGGGTCTGATGAGCAGTTCTTC. Its protein is CASSLDPTGSDEQFF. This sequence joins TRBV11-3 and TRBJ2-1; 7 positions match TRBD1. The CDR3 is 15 amino acids. The V and J ends lost 0 bases and 8 bases, in that order; junction bases with no gene match: 7. Germline V CDR1 and CDR2: SGHNT, YENEEA.

This clone was recorded only once. The CDR3 nucleotides read TGTGCCAGCAGCCTAGGGACAGACAATCAGCCCCAGCATTTT. Its translation is CASSLGTDNQPQHF. This chain joins TRBV7-9 and TRBJ1-5; TRBD1 aligns across 7 bases. CDR3 length: 14 amino acids. The germline V gene encodes CDR1 SEHNR and CDR2 FQNEAQ (reference sequence). The J segment lost 3 bases and the V segment lost 5 bases, leaving 4 bases of the junction unmatched.

V and J are TRBV9 and TRBJ2-5, with D possibly being TRBD1 (5 bases). V was shortened by 1 base and J by 4 bases, with 14 bases between the two germline ends. Germline values: CDR1 SGDLS, CDR2 YYNGEE. This CDR3 is built from 15 residues. Here the CDR3 reads CASSVTGDGRETQYF. The CDR3 DNA reads as TGTGCCAGCAGCGTAACAGGCGACGGGCGAGAGACCCAGTACTTC.

The J gene is TRBJ2-2, the V gene TRBV30; a possible D gene is TRBD1 (6 bases). The CDR3 extends over 13 amino acids. The germline V and J ends were trimmed by 6 bases and 1 base, with 9 bases remaining between them. CDR1 GTSNPN and CDR2 SVGIG come from the germline V gene (reference sequence). CDR3 bases: TGTGCCTGCCTGGGACAGAACACCGGGGAGCTGTTTTTT. This sequence encodes CACLGQNTGELFF.

This rearrangement joins TRBV25-1 to TRBJ2-3, with D possibly being TRBD2 (6 bases). The V gene lost 8 bases and the J gene lost 3 bases, with 18 bases spanning the gap. CDR1 is MGHDK, CDR2 SYGVNS, per germline. The CDR3 has 15 amino acids. CDR3 sequence (DNA): TGTGCCAGCCGGGACGGGACTCCAAGGACAGATACGCAGTATTTT. Translation: CASRDGTPRTDTQYF.

The chain uses TRBV2 and TRBJ2-7; possible D gene TRBD2, 5 bases. Trimming took 6 bases from V and 7 from J, leaving 13 bases between them. Germline assignment: CDR1 SNHLY and CDR2 FYNNEI. The CDR3 extends over 12 amino acids. The chain's CDR3 is CASSLAGWEQYF. CDR3 nucleotides: TGTGCCAGCAGCCTAGCTGGCTGGGAGCAGTACTTC.

The chain links TRBV3-1 (or the pseudogene TRBV3-2) to TRBJ1-1; D remains unclear. Trimming stripped 4 bases from V and 2 bases from J, with 14 bases between. The CDR3 loop spans 15 amino acids. Germline V gene sequence: CDR1 LGHDT, CDR2 YNNKEL (reference sequence). CDR3 nucleotides: TGTGCCAGCAGCCCCCCTAAGAAGATTAACACTGAAGCTTTCTTT. Protein: CASSPPKKINTEAFF.

The chain recombines TRBV7-8 with TRBJ1-5, with D possibly being TRBD1 (5 bases). Trimming took 0 bases from V and 2 from J, leaving 11 bases between them. This CDR3 comprises 16 residues. The germline V gene encodes CDR1 SGHVS and CDR2 FQNEAQ. As DNA, the CDR3 is TGTGCCAGCAGCTTAGCAGGACAAAACCGCAATCAGCCCCAGCATTTT. Protein: CASSLAGQNRNQPQHF.

This clone appeared a few times. The chain recombines TRBV4-3 with TRBJ2-3, with TRBD2 identical over 8 bases. Unmatched junction bases numbered 6, after V lost 0 bases and J lost 1 base. The CDR3 has 17 residues. The germline CDR1 and CDR2 sequences are LGHNA and YSLEER. The CDR3: CASSQDGAGVGTDTQYF. CDR3 nucleotides: TGCGCCAGCAGCCAAGATGGAGCGGGAGTAGGCACAGATACGCAGTATTTT.

V gene TRBV7-2 combines with J gene TRBJ1-2, with TRBD1 matching over 7 bases. CDR3 length: 13 residues. Germline CDR1 SGHTA, CDR2 FQGNSA. With V trimmed by 5 bases and J by 4 bases, 4 bases remained unmatched. The CDR3 sequence: CASSATGAYGYTF. CDR3 sequence (DNA): TGTGCCAGCAGCGCAACAGGGGCCTATGGCTACACCTTC.

The rearrangement uses TRBV4-2 and TRBJ2-5; D not certain. Between the trimmed V and J ends, which lost 0 bases and 5 bases, there was a span of 10 bases. The germline V gene has CDR1 LGHNA and CDR2 YNFKEQ. The length of the CDR3 is 14 residues. In DNA form, the CDR3 reads TGTGCCAGCAGCCAAGACCCTAGATCTGAGACCCAGTACTTC. It specifies CASSQDPRSETQYF.

The rearrangement links TRBV5-8 to TRBJ2-1, with 9 bases fitting TRBD2. Germline CDR1 and CDR2: SGHTS and YDEGEE. With 5 bases clipped from V and 3 bases from J, the junction kept 18 bases outside the gene matches. There are 19 residues in the CDR3. CDR3 bases: TGTGCCAGCAGACCAATAAATGCCCGGCTAGCGGGGAGCTACAATGAGCAGTTCTTC. Amino acid sequence: CASRPINARLAGSYNEQFF.

This clone was seen ten or more times. The V gene is TRBV30, the J gene TRBJ1-4; 12 bases are a match to TRBD1. The germline V gene has CDR1 GTSNPN and CDR2 SVGIG (reference sequence). The CDR3 contains 15 residues. The junction had 6 bases not matched to a gene; V was cut back by 2 bases and J by 8 bases. CDR3 region: CAWSSGTGGEEKLFF. CDR3 in DNA: TGTGCCTGGAGTTCCGGGACAGGGGGCGAGGAAAAACTGTTTTTT. Supplemented by reference TRBV30 and TRBJ1-4, the full variable domain reads SQTIHQWPATLVQPVGSPLSLECTVEGTSNPNLYWYRQAAGRGLQLLFYSVGIGQISSEVPQNLSASRPQDRQFILSSKKLLLSDSGFYLCAWSSGTGGEEKLFFGSGTQLSVL.

The chain uses TRBV11-3 and TRBJ2-2; 8 bases are a match to TRBD2. V lost 5 bases, J lost 3 bases, and 5 bases stayed unmatched. This CDR3 region has 15 residues. The germline V gene encodes CDR1 SGHNT and CDR2 YENEEA. The DNA for the CDR3 is TGTGCCAGCAGCCGAGCGGGAGCCGACACCGGGGAGCTGTTTTTT. It codes for CASSRAGADTGELFF. The complete variable domain, with remaining parts taken from reference TRBV11-3 and TRBJ2-2, reads EAGVVQSPRYKIIEKKQPVAFWCNPISGHNTLYWYLQNLGQGPELLIRYENEEAVDDSQLPKDRFSAERLKGVDSTLKIQPAELGDSAVYLCASSRAGADTGELFFGEGSRLTVL.

The rearrangement links TRBV27 to TRBJ2-2; 7 bases are shared with TRBD2. Germline V gene data show CDR1 as MNHEY and CDR2 as SMNVEV (reference sequence). The CDR3 length is 16 residues. Losses at the gene ends were 4 bases for V and 0 bases for J; bases not matched to a gene: 5. The CDR3 nucleotides are TGTGCCAGCAGTTCCCGGACTAGAACGAACACCGGGGAGCTGTTTTTT. This codes for CASSSRTRTNTGELFF.

This chain connects TRBV11-2 to TRBJ2-3; D not certain. The CDR3 has 12 residues. Trimming pared 4 bases from V and 8 bases from J, leaving 10 bases between. The germline V gene has CDR1 SGHAT and CDR2 FQNNGV. The chain's CDR3 is CASSSLLSTQYF. The CDR3 DNA reads as TGTGCCAGCAGCTCCCTCCTAAGTACGCAGTATTTT.

The rearrangement joins TRBV7-2 to TRBJ2-5; TRBD2 agrees at 7 bases. The length of the CDR3 is 15 residues. V lost 5 bases and J lost 7; bases outside the gene matches: 13. Germline lookup yields CDR1 SGHTA and CDR2 FQGNSA. CDR3 loop: CASSTRTRGYGTQYF. DNA for the CDR3: TGTGCCAGCAGCACCAGGACTAGAGGTTACGGGACCCAGTACTTC. The full variable domain, with the rest looked up from reference TRBV7-2 and TRBJ2-5, is GAGVSQSPSNKVTEKGKDVELRCDPISGHTALYWYRQSLGQGLEFLIYFQGNSAPDKSGLPSDRFSAERTGGSVSTLTIQRTQQEDSAVYLCASSTRTRGYGTQYFGPGTRLLVL.

The rearrangement links TRBV5-6 to TRBJ1-2, with 7 bases identical to TRBD1. Looked up from germline, CDR1 is SGHDT and CDR2 is YYEEEE. The V gene end was trimmed by 4 bases and the J gene end by 0 bases; junction bases not matched to a gene: 9. CDR3 length equals 16 residues. CDR3 sequence reads: CASSVYGQATNYGYTF. The CDR3 DNA reads as TGTGCCAGCAGCGTTTACGGACAGGCCACTAACTATGGCTACACCTTC. The full variable domain, its missing parts supplied by reference TRBV5-6 and TRBJ1-2, is DAGVTQSPTHLIKTRGQQVTLRCSPKSGHDTVSWYQQALGQGPQFIFQYYEEEERQRGNFPDRFSGHQFPNYSSELNVNALLLGDSALYLCASSVYGQATNYGYTFGSGTRLTVV.